The 25 T cell receptor beta chains below come from one sample, sequenced in a study of blood T cell repertoires in COVID-19. Sequencing was performed with immunoSEQ multiplex PCR; in TCRdb, only in-frame clones are kept and a portion is missing. The data show over 130,000 clones, about 82% seen once. The source material was peripheral blood. The source of these receptors is a man aged 50 or older with acute or convalescent COVID-19.

The chain combines TRBV3-1 (or the pseudogene TRBV3-2) with TRBJ2-3, with TRBD2 matching 8 bases. This CDR3 has 16 residues. V was pared by 4 bases and J by 3 bases, with 9 bases of the junction left unmatched. The germline gives CDR1 LGHDT, CDR2 YNNKEL (reference sequence). The CDR3 nucleotides read TGTGCCAGCAGCCCCCGCTCGGGGGGGAGGACAGATACGCAGTATTTT. It yields the protein CASSPRSGGRTDTQYF.

The chain employs TRBV7-8 and TRBJ1-2, with 7 positions matching TRBD1. The CDR3 contains 14 residues. The junction had 6 bases not matched to a gene; V was cut back by 5 bases and J by 3 bases. CDR1 SGHVS and CDR2 FQNEAQ come from the germline V gene. The CDR3 protein is CASSVQGKDYGYTF. CDR3 coding DNA: TGTGCCAGCAGCGTACAGGGGAAGGACTATGGCTACACCTTC.

The chain links TRBV7-9 to TRBJ2-2, with TRBD1 as a possible D gene (6 bases). V lost 4 bases and J 4 bases, leaving 16 bases between the germline ends. CDR3 length: 16 amino acids. Germline CDR1 and CDR2: SEHNR and FQNEAQ (reference sequence). The CDR3, as DNA: TGTGCCAGCAGCTCTCAGGGGACGCGGGCCACCGGGGAGCTGTTTTTT. Translating gives CASSSQGTRATGELFF.

This chain joins TRBV12-5 and TRBJ1-5; perhaps TRBD1 as D (6 bases). The CDR3 contains 17 residues. V was shortened by 4 bases and J by 2 bases, with 18 bases between the two germline ends. Germline V CDR1 and CDR2: LGHNT, FRNRAP. CDR3: CASGSPPGEGGNQPQHF. The DNA of the CDR3 is TGTGCTAGTGGTTCCCCGCCGGGGGAGGGGGGCAATCAGCCCCAGCATTTT.

V is TRBV5-1 and J is TRBJ2-7, with TRBD2 matching over 9 bases. With 4 bases clipped from V and 4 bases from J, the junction kept 15 bases outside the gene matches. Germline-derived CDR1 and CDR2 are SGHRS and YFSETQ. The CDR3 consists of 17 residues. For the CDR3, the DNA is TGCGCCAGCAGCCCCGGGACTAGCCTCACGTCTTTTTACGAGCAGTACTTC. This translates into CASSPGTSLTSFYEQYF.

This chain uses TRBV5-6 with TRBJ1-1; 7 positions match TRBD1. CDR1 SGHDT and CDR2 YYEEEE come from the germline V gene. Trimming removed 4 bases from V and 0 bases from J; junction bases left unmatched: 3. The length of the CDR3 is 14 residues. This chain's CDR3 is CASSPTGMNTEAFF. The CDR3 DNA reads as TGTGCCAGCAGCCCGACAGGGATGAACACTGAAGCTTTCTTT. Based on the CDR3 plus reference TRBV5-6 and TRBJ1-1, the full variable domain is DAGVTQSPTHLIKTRGQQVTLRCSPKSGHDTVSWYQQALGQGPQFIFQYYEEEERQRGNFPDRFSGHQFPNYSSELNVNALLLGDSALYLCASSPTGMNTEAFFGQGTRLTVV.

V gene TRBV5-1 combines with J gene TRBJ1-6; possibly TRBD1 for D (6 bases). Deletions cut 0 bases from V and 5 bases from J, with 9 bases between. The CDR3 consists of 15 residues. Germline-derived CDR1 and CDR2 are SGHRS and YFSETQ. CDR3 coding DNA: TGCGCCAGCAGCTTGGACAGGGAAAATAATTCACCCCTCCACTTT. The encoded protein is CASSLDRENNSPLHF.

The V and J genes are TRBV25-1 and TRBJ1-4; D is perhaps TRBD1 (5 bases). The CDR3 covers 18 residues. Germline V CDR1 and CDR2: MGHDK, SYGVNS. V was trimmed by 4 bases and J by 0 bases, leaving 18 bases between them. The CDR3 here is CASSGIDRPLATNEKLFF. DNA for the CDR3: TGTGCCAGCAGTGGGATAGACAGACCCTTAGCAACTAATGAAAAACTGTTTTTT.

This sequence joins TRBV5-4 and TRBJ2-7, with TRBD1 matching 10 bases. The V gene end was trimmed by 4 bases and the J gene end by 4 bases; junction bases not matched to a gene: 11. The CDR3 consists of 16 residues. Germline V gene data show CDR1 as SGHNT and CDR2 as YYREEE (reference sequence). In nucleotides, the CDR3 is TGTGCCAGCAGCGTTACTTCCGGGACAGGGGTATACGAGCAGTACTTC. Its protein product is CASSVTSGTGVYEQYF.

The CDR3 region is CAIGDLAGGLDRDTQYF. CDR3 bases: TGTGCCATCGGGGACTTAGCGGGGGGGCTAGACCGCGATACGCAGTATTTT. J is TRBJ2-3 and V is TRBV10-3, with TRBD2 matching over 11 bases. J was trimmed by 6 bases and V by 8 bases; bases with no gene match: 16. This CDR3 is 17 amino acids long. Germline CDR1 ENHRY, CDR2 SYGVKD.

The rearrangement links TRBV19 to TRBJ1-4, with D maybe TRBD1 (5 bases). Trimming left V 6 bases short and J 3 bases short, with 17 bases between. In germline, CDR1 is LNHDA, CDR2 SQIVND (reference sequence). The CDR3 covers 16 residues. The CDR3 bases are TGTGCCAGTAGACGACCCCCAGGGCACTCTAATGAAAAACTGTTTTTT. Translating it yields CASRRPPGHSNEKLFF.

The chain employs TRBV27 and TRBJ2-5, with TRBD2 identical over 13 bases. CDR3 length equals 16 residues. From germline, CDR1 is MNHEY and CDR2 SMNVEV (reference sequence). Trimming removed 5 bases from V and 4 bases from J; junction bases left unmatched: 7. CDR3 DNA: TGTGCCAGCAGTCCGAGGACTAGCGGGAGTGGAGAGACCCAGTACTTC. Amino acids: CASSPRTSGSGETQYF.

The gene calls are TRBV7-2 and TRBJ2-1; TRBD2 matches 13 bases. This CDR3 comprises 16 residues. Germline assignment: CDR1 SGHTA and CDR2 FQGNSA. With 6 bases clipped from V and 2 bases from J, the junction kept 4 bases outside the gene matches. The CDR3 coding sequence is TGTGCCAGCAGGGGACTAGCGGGGAGCCCCTACAATGAGCAGTTCTTC. Amino acid sequence: CASRGLAGSPYNEQFF.

This clone was counted a few times. This rearrangement joins TRBV9 to TRBJ2-7; TRBD1 matches 10 bases. From germline, CDR1 is SGDLS and CDR2 YYNGEE. The CDR3 consists of 14 residues. The V gene end was trimmed by 5 bases and the J gene end by 3 bases; junction bases not matched to a gene: 5. The CDR3 spells CASSDGQGGYEQYF. CDR3 bases: TGTGCCAGCAGTGACGGACAGGGGGGCTACGAGCAGTACTTC.

J is TRBJ2-7 and V is TRBV27, with TRBD1 matching 10 bases. Germline CDR1 is MNHEY and CDR2 is SMNVEV (reference sequence). After removal of 6 bases from V and 4 bases from J, the junction contained 6 bases not matched to a gene. This CDR3 has 14 amino acids. The CDR3 is CASSPPDRGYEQYF. As DNA, the CDR3 is TGTGCCAGCAGCCCCCCGGACAGGGGGTACGAGCAGTACTTC.

The gene calls are TRBV19 and TRBJ2-6; D remains unclear. The ends were cut back, 5 bases at V and 0 bases at J, with 8 bases in the middle. Germline V gene lookup returns CDR1 LNHDA and CDR2 SQIVND (reference sequence). This CDR3 comprises 15 residues. In nucleotides, the CDR3 is TGTGCCAGTAGTCCGTGGGCCTCTGGGGCCAACGTCCTGACTTTC. This encodes CASSPWASGANVLTF.

This clone is a singleton in its sample. This rearrangement joins TRBV6-5 to TRBJ1-2; D is perhaps TRBD1 (6 bases). The CDR3 length is 14 residues. Germline assignment: CDR1 MNHEY and CDR2 SVGAGI. V dropped 6 bases and J dropped 8 bases, with 19 bases sitting between them. The CDR3 sequence is CASRDRDTGRGYTF. CDR3 in DNA: TGTGCCAGCAGGGACCGGGACACAGGACGAGGCTACACCTTC.

This clone was counted only a few times. The J gene is TRBJ2-1, the V gene TRBV14; 13 bases fit TRBD2. The CDR3 is made up of 16 amino acids. The germline V gene has CDR1 SGHDN and CDR2 FVKESK. V dropped 4 bases and J dropped 11; count of bases not matched to a gene: 11. DNA for the CDR3: TGTGCCAGCAGCCCCGGACTAGCGGGAGTTTTGGGTCAGCAGTTCTTC. Its protein product is CASSPGLAGVLGQQFF.

The V call is TRBV6-5, the J call TRBJ1-1; a possible D gene is TRBD1 (5 bases). Trimming cost V 6 bases and J 0 bases, with 14 bases left between them. This CDR3 contains 15 residues. CDR1 is MNHEY and CDR2 is SVGAGI in the germline V gene. CDR3 protein: CASRPDTPMNTEAFF. The DNA for the CDR3 is TGTGCCAGCAGACCGGACACACCTATGAACACTGAAGCTTTCTTT.

This clone was picked up a small number of times. The chain joins TRBV3-1 (or the pseudogene TRBV3-2) to TRBJ1-4; TRBD1 aligns across 10 bases. The germline V gene encodes CDR1 LGHDT and CDR2 YNNKEL (reference sequence). Unmatched junction bases numbered 3, after V lost 1 base and J lost 7 bases. This CDR3 is 15 amino acids long. CDR3 loop: CASSQGQGAAEKLFF. In DNA form, the CDR3 reads TGTGCCAGCAGCCAAGGACAGGGGGCCGCTGAAAAACTGTTTTTT.

The chain employs TRBV5-1 and TRBJ2-7, with D maybe TRBD2 (6 bases). The CDR3 is 14 amino acids. Germline V gene lookup returns CDR1 SGHRS and CDR2 YFSETQ. The V end was cut by 1 base, the J end by 1 base, with 9 bases between. CDR3 region: CASSLNSGSYEQYF. CDR3 coding DNA: TGCGCCAGCAGCTTGAACAGCGGGTCCTACGAGCAGTACTTC.

CDR3 nucleotides: TGTGCCAGCAGCGTAGGGGGGACAGGGTTGAACACTGAAGCTTTCTTT. Its protein product is CASSVGGTGLNTEAFF. The chain links TRBV9 to TRBJ1-1, with 9 bases fitting TRBD1. Germline V gene lookup returns CDR1 SGDLS and CDR2 YYNGEE. The ends lost 0 bases at V and 0 bases at J; junction bases unmatched: 3. The CDR3 extends over 16 amino acids. The whole variable domain, filled in from reference TRBV9 and TRBJ1-1, reads DSGVTQTPKHLITATGQRVTLRCSPRSGDLSVYWYQQSLDQGLQFLIQYYNGEERAKGNILERFSAQQFPDLHSELNLSSLELGDSALYFCASSVGGTGLNTEAFFGQGTRLTVV.

The chain combines TRBV28 with TRBJ2-7, with D hard to call. In germline, CDR1 is MDHEN, CDR2 SYDVKM. The CDR3 sequence is 13 residues long. Trimming shortened V by 5 bases and J by 3 bases, and 11 bases separated the two germline ends. The CDR3 spells CASSPPTGYEQYF. The CDR3 region has the DNA TGTGCCAGCAGTCCCCCGACGGGCTACGAGCAGTACTTC.

The V and J genes are TRBV2 and TRBJ1-2; D not certain. V was clipped by 1 base and J by 8 bases, with 8 bases between them. Looked up from germline, CDR1 is SNHLY and CDR2 is FYNNEI. The CDR3 runs 12 residues. For the CDR3, the DNA is TGTGCCAGCAGTGAAGGGGGAGAGGGCTACACCTTC. It specifies CASSEGGEGYTF.

V and J are TRBV11-1 and TRBJ2-7, with 8 positions matching TRBD1. The junction had 6 bases not matched to a gene; V was cut back by 6 bases and J by 5 bases. The CDR3 totals 13 residues. The germline V gene has CDR1 SGHAT and CDR2 FQDESV (reference sequence). The CDR3 DNA is TGTGCCAGCAGGGCGAGACAGGGGAACGAGCAGTACTTC. Residues: CASRARQGNEQYF.